The 2 T cell receptor beta chains below were found in one sample sequenced in a study of CD8 T cells in ankylosing spondylitis. Whole-study findings and limits: A TCR beta motif made of fewer than ten highly homologous variants seemed typical of ankylosing spondylitis blood.

TCRdb fed the 5' RACE reads into MiXCR, producing one record per CDR3 protein. This sample has 500,000 to 550,000 distinct CDR3 sequences, with more than 9.5% found just once. Their antigens are not known. The sequenced sample was blood, either unsorted or a sorted T cell fraction (not recorded which). The receptors here all came from a male donor with ankylosing spondylitis.

The table lists this clonotype with many counts. The chain employs TRBV5-1 and TRBJ1-6; D is undetermined. The germline gives CDR1 SGHRS, CDR2 YFSETQ. There are 16 residues in the CDR3. V lost 0 bases and J 1 base, leaving 8 bases between the germline ends. CDR3 loop: CASSLDATSYNSPLHF. The DNA of the CDR3 is TGCGCCAGCAGCTTGGATGCTACATCCTATAATTCACCCCTCCACTTT.

The chain employs TRBV3-1 and TRBJ2-2; no reliable D call. Germline CDR1 and CDR2: LGHDT and YNNKEL (reference sequence). There are 19 residues in the CDR3. Trimming took 4 bases from V and 5 from J, leaving 26 bases between them. CDR3 protein: CASSPRGWAPRVGTGELFF. CDR3 in DNA: TGTGCCAGCAGCCCCCGAGGCTGGGCGCCAAGAGTGGGTACCGGGGAGCTGTTTTTT.